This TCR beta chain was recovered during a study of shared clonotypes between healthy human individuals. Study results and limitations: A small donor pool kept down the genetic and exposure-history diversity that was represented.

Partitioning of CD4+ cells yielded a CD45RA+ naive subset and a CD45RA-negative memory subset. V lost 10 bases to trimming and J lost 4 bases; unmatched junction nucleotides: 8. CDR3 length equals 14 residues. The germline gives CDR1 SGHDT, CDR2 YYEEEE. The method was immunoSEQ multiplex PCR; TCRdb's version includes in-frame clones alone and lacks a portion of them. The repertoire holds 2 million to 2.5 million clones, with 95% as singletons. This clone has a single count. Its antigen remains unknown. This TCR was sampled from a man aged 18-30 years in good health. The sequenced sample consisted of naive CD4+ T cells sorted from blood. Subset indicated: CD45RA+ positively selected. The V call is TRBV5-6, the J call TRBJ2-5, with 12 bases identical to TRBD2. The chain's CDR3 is CASRLAGEGETQYF. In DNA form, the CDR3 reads TGTGCCTCCCGACTAGCGGGGGAGGGAGAGACCCAGTACTTC.